This T cell receptor (beta chain) is drawn from a study of blood T cell repertoires in COVID-19. Original handling: Estimated nucleated cell counts came from reference gene primer amplification. Method: immunoSEQ multiplex PCR; TCRdb's copy keeps in-frame clones and lacks some. V and J calls and clone size are those listed in that table; D and trimming were worked out from the DNA. The sample records roughly 190,000 clones, around nine tenths being singletons. The CDR3 is 14 residues long. CDR1 and CDR2 (germline): SGHNT, YENEEA. Losses at the gene ends were 3 bases for V and 3 bases for J; bases not matched to a gene: 4.

The genes are TRBV11-3 and TRBJ2-7; TRBD1 matches 8 bases. The clonotype originates from a man in his sixties with active or convalescent COVID-19. The sample was peripheral blood. This CDR3 reads CASSLTGVHYEQYF. The CDR3 DNA reads TGTGCCAGCAGCTTGACAGGGGTTCACTACGAGCAGTACTTC. The full variable domain, rest sourced from reference TRBV11-3 and TRBJ2-7, is EAGVVQSPRYKIIEKKQPVAFWCNPISGHNTLYWYLQNLGQGPELLIRYENEEAVDDSQLPKDRFSAERLKGVDSTLKIQPAELGDSAVYLCASSLTGVHYEQYFGPGTRLTVT.